The 10 T cell receptor beta chains reported below all come from one sample, sequenced in a study of blood T cell repertoires in COVID-19. Assay used: immunoSEQ multiplex PCR; TCRdb lists only in-frame clones, some missing. Of over 200,000 clones in the sample, 86% were seen once. Sequenced material: PBMCs or T cells enriched from blood (not recorded which). These receptors all come from a woman aged 45 to 65 in a cohort exposed to, infected with or recovered from COVID-19 (not recorded which).

V and J are TRBV28 and TRBJ2-2, with a tentative D call TRBD1 (5 bases). The CDR3 has 13 amino acids. V lost 5 bases and J lost 7, with 11 bases in between. CDR1 and CDR2 from the germline V gene are MDHEN and SYDVKM. The CDR3 nucleotides are TGTGCCAGCAGTGCCTCAGGGCACGGGGAGCTGTTTTTT. The encoded protein is CASSASGHGELFF.

V gene TRBV7-3 combines with J gene TRBJ1-6; 10 bases match TRBD1. The junction had 6 bases not matched to a gene; V was cut back by 3 bases and J by 10 bases. Germline-derived CDR1 and CDR2 are SGHTA and FQGTGA. The CDR3 runs to 15 residues. The CDR3 loop reads CASSLTGGAGSPLHF. The CDR3 DNA sequence: TGTGCCAGCAGCTTGACAGGGGGCGCAGGATCACCCCTCCACTTT. The full variable domain, in which reference TRBV7-3 and TRBJ1-6 provide the parts outside the CDR3, is GAGVSQTPSNKVTEKGKYVELRCDPISGHTALYWYRQSLGQGPEFLIYFQGTGAADDSGLPNDRFFAVRPEGSVSTLKIQRTERGDSAVYLCASSLTGGAGSPLHFGNGTRLTVT.

The sample holds one count of this clone. This sequence joins TRBV27 and TRBJ1-3; TRBD1 matches 9 bases. CDR3 size: 14 residues. The J segment lost 3 bases and the V segment lost 8 bases, leaving 5 bases of the junction unmatched. Germline lookup yields CDR1 MNHEY and CDR2 SMNVEV (reference sequence). The CDR3 nucleotides are TGTGCCAGCTCACAGGGGGCTTATGGAAACACCATATATTTT. Translating it yields CASSQGAYGNTIYF.

The chain has TRBV7-2 and TRBJ1-3; D unresolved. Germline values: CDR1 SGHTA, CDR2 FQGNSA. CDR3 length: 13 amino acids. V shed 6 bases and J shed 3 bases, with 9 bases lying between them. In nucleotides, the CDR3 is TGTGCCAGCAGTGAGGTGGATGGAAACACCATATATTTT. It yields the protein CASSEVDGNTIYF.

The chain has TRBV5-4 and TRBJ2-1, with D possibly being TRBD1 (7 bases). Deletions cut 6 bases from V and 9 bases from J, with 16 bases between. Germline V gene lookup returns CDR1 SGHNT and CDR2 YYREEE (reference sequence). The CDR3 runs 13 residues. In DNA form, the CDR3 reads TGTGCCAGCACCCCACCTCAGGGGGGTGAGCAGTTCTTC. This codes for CASTPPQGGEQFF.

V gene TRBV7-9 combines with J gene TRBJ1-4; TRBD1 matches at 9 bases. The V segment lost 5 bases and the J segment 4 bases; nucleotides outside the gene matches: 11. This CDR3 spans 17 amino acids. Germline CDR1 is SEHNR and CDR2 is FQNEAQ (reference sequence). In DNA, the CDR3 is TGTGCCAGCAGCCTCTCACCGGGGACAGGGTATAATGAAAAACTGTTTTTT. Protein: CASSLSPGTGYNEKLFF.

V gene TRBV28 combines with J gene TRBJ2-7, with TRBD1 identical over 7 bases. Losses at the gene ends were 5 bases for V and 3 bases for J; bases not matched to a gene: 7. CDR3 length: 14 amino acids. The germline gives CDR1 MDHEN, CDR2 SYDVKM. CDR3 in amino acids: CASSRTGIGYEQYF. The CDR3 nucleotides are TGTGCCAGCAGTCGGACAGGCATAGGCTACGAGCAGTACTTC.

V gene TRBV28 combines with J gene TRBJ1-2; 11 bases agree with TRBD1. The V gene end was trimmed by 2 bases and the J gene end by 8 bases; junction bases not matched to a gene: 7. The CDR3 consists of 15 residues. Germline lookup yields CDR1 MDHEN and CDR2 SYDVKM. This CDR3 reads CASSLGDRGYGGYTF. The CDR3 bases are TGTGCCAGCAGTTTAGGGGACAGGGGGTATGGGGGCTACACCTTC.

The V and J genes are TRBV7-2 and TRBJ1-2; D unresolved. Germline assignment: CDR1 SGHTA and CDR2 FQGNSA. The CDR3 length is 15 residues. V lost 2 bases and J lost 7, with 17 bases in between. The CDR3 is CASSLRQLESAGYTF. CDR3 coding DNA: TGTGCCAGCAGCTTACGGCAGCTAGAGAGTGCTGGCTACACCTTC.

This chain joins TRBV15 and TRBJ1-5; no clear D gene. The V end was cut by 0 bases, the J end by 8 bases, with 17 bases between. CDR1 and CDR2 from the germline V gene are LNHNV and YYDKDF (reference sequence). The length of the CDR3 is 16 residues. The chain's CDR3 is CATSRDLSPGIKPQHF. In nucleotides, the CDR3 is TGTGCCACCAGCAGAGATCTTTCTCCGGGGATCAAGCCCCAGCATTTT. Full variable domain (remainder filled in from reference TRBV15 and TRBJ1-5): DAMVIQNPRYQVTQFGKPVTLSCSQTLNHNVMYWYQQKSSQAPKLLFHYYDKDFNNEADTPDNFQSRRPNTSFCFLDIRSPGLGDTAMYLCATSRDLSPGIKPQHFGDGTRLSIL.